This TCR beta chain was observed in a study of blood T cells in healthy people across ages. Study-wide points: There was a strong correlation between TCR beta diversity and naive T cell percentage. Underestimates were what the diversity estimates from one million T cells were considered to be.

This clonotype turned up a few times. The target antigen is unknown. One end of the junction is discordant with germline, which a read error may explain. Together with a sample-barcoded 5' primer, a J-beta primer mix was included in a second PCR lasting about 6 to 11 cycles. TCRdb re-derived calls from the 5' RACE reads in MiXCR, one entry per CDR3 protein. The table lists fewer than 1,200,000 distinct CDR3 sequences, less than 25% of them singletons. Germline V gene lookup returns CDR1 DFQATT and CDR2 SNEGSKA (reference sequence). This CDR3 has 15 residues. This sample was also put to use in a study of T cells of mothers and their children.

V is TRBV20-1 and J is TRBJ2-5; 8 bases agree with TRBD2. The J call may be wrong; the DNA end is better matched by TRBJ2-1. The source material was blood. This sequence originates from a girl aged 2 to 9 in good health. The CDR3 sequence: CSRAAEAGEYNEQFF. The DNA of the CDR3 is TGCAGCCGGGCGGCAGAAGCGGGGGAATACAATGAACAGTTCTTC.